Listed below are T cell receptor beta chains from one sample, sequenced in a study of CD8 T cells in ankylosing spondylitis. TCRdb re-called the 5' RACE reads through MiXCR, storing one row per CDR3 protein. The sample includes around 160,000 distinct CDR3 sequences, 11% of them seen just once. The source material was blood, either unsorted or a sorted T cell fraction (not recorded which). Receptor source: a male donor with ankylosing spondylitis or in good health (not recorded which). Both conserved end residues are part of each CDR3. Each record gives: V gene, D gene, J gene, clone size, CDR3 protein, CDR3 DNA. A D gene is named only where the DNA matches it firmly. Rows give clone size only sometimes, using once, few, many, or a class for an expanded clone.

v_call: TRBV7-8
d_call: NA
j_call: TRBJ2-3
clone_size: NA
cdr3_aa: CASSIGGGRNTQYF
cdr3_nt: TGTGCCAGCAGCATTGGAGGGGGGCGAAATACGCAGTATTTT

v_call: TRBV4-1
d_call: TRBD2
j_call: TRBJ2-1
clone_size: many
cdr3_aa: CASSLTIGTSGSWDEQFF
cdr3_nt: TGCGCCAGCAGCCTTACAATCGGGACTAGCGGGAGTTGGGATGAGCAGTTCTTC

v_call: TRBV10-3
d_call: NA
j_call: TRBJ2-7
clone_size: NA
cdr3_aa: CAISELGVGGSYEQYF
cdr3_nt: TGTGCCATCAGTGAGTTAGGGGTGGGGGGCTCCTACGAGCAGTACTTC

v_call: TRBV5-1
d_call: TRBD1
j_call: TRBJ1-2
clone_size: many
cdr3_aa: CASSPGDRGPTNYGYTF
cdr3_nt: TGCGCCAGCAGCCCTGGGGACAGGGGGCCGACCAACTATGGCTACACCTTC

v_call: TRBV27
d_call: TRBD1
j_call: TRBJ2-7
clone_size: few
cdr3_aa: CASSLSTGGVYEQYF
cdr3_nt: TGTGCCAGCAGTTTATCGACAGGGGGCGTCTACGAGCAGTACTTC

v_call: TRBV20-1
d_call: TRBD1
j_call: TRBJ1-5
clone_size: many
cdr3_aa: CSAPRGRGHRQPQHF
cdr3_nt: TGCAGTGCCCCTCGGGGCAGGGGGCATCGGCAGCCCCAGCATTTT

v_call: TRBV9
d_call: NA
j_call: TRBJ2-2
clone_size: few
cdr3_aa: CASSPGGDRAELFF
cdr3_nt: TGTGCCAGCAGCCCGGGGGGGGACAGGGCGGAGCTGTTTTTT

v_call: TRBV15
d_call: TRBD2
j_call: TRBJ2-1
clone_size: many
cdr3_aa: CATSRGTSGNHEQFF
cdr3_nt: TGTGCCACCAGCAGAGGGACTAGCGGGAATCATGAGCAGTTCTTC

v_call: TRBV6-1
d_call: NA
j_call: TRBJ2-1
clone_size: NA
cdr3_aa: CASSERIREQFF
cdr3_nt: TGTGCCAGCAGTGAACGTATCCGTGAGCAGTTCTTC

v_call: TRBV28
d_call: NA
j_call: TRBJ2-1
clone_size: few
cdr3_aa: CASCQDANSYNEQFF
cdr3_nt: TGTGCCAGCTGCCAGGACGCGAACTCCTACAATGAGCAGTTCTTC

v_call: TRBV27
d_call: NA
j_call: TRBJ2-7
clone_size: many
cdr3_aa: CASSSGYPRLHEQYF
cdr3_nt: TGTGCCAGCAGTTCTGGTTATCCTCGACTTCACGAGCAGTACTTC

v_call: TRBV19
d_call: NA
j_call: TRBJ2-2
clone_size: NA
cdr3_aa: CASSMQTTNTGELFF
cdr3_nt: TGTGCCAGTAGTATGCAGACTACAAACACCGGGGAGCTGTTTTTT

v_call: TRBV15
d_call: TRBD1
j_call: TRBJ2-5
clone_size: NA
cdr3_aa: CATSRGDSSETQYF
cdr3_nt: TGTGCCACCAGCAGAGGGGACAGTTCGGAGACCCAGTACTTC